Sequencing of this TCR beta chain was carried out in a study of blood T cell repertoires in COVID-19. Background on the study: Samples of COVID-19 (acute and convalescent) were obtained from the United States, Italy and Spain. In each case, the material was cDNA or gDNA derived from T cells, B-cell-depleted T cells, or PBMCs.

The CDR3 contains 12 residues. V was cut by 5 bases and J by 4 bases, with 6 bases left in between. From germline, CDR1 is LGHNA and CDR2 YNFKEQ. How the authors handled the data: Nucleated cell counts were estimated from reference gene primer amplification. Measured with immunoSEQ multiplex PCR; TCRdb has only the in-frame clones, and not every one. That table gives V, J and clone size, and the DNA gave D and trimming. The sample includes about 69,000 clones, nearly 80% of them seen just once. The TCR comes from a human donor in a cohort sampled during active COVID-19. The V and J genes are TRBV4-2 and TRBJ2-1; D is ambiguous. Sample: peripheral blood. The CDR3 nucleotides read TGTGCCAGCAGCACAAGTTACAATGAGCAGTTCTTC. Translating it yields CASSTSYNEQFF.